A single sample is the source of the 3 T cell receptor beta chains below, sequenced in a study of shared clonotypes between healthy human individuals. Sequencing used immunoSEQ multiplex PCR; TCRdb keeps in-frame clones, though not all of them. Found here are millions of clones, more than 80% of them singletons; the top ten hold under 0.45%. The material sequenced was naive CD4+ T cells from PBMCs. The subset here: CD45RA+ positively selected. The receptor set was obtained from a man aged 18-30 years in good health. Some clones in this sample may be carry-over from other donors' samples.

The chain recombines TRBV28 with TRBJ1-1; possibly TRBD1 for D (5 bases). V lost 5 bases and J 5 bases, leaving 18 bases between the germline ends. This CDR3 region has 15 residues. Germline loops: CDR1 MDHEN, CDR2 SYDVKM. The CDR3 DNA reads as TGTGCCAGCAGTGTAATGGACACTGGTTGGACTGAAGCTTTCTTT. It specifies CASSVMDTGWTEAFF.

V usage is TRBV5-4 and J usage is TRBJ2-7, with a weak D call TRBD1 (5 bases). This CDR3 is 15 amino acids long. Trimming pared 0 bases from V and 6 bases from J, leaving 16 bases between. Germline V lookup: CDR1 SGHNT, CDR2 YYREEE (reference sequence). The CDR3 is CASSLGGLIVAEQYF. The CDR3 nucleotides read TGTGCCAGCAGCTTGGGGGGCCTAATAGTTGCCGAGCAGTACTTC.

The chain recombines TRBV10-3 with TRBJ2-1; D uncertain. V was clipped by 2 bases and J by 15 bases, with 14 bases between them. This CDR3 is 12 amino acids long. In germline, CDR1 is ENHRY, CDR2 SYGVKD. The CDR3 DNA follows: TGTGCCATCAGTGAGGACGCCGAAAAGCGGTTCTTC. Encoded protein: CAISEDAEKRFF.